The clone carrying this TCR beta chain was found a few times. No antigen is known for it. The data belong to a study of OX40 agonist ivuxolimab in advanced cancers. Study overall: The mean age was approximately 60 years, ranging from about 20 to 90, with roughly four fifths of participants male. General study points: With doses of 0.1 to 3.0 mg/kg, CD4+ and CD8+ blood T cells had undergone clonal expansion by week 6. Mean expanded clone counts were higher in CD8+ than CD4+ T cells.

Data came from immunoSEQ multiplex PCR; TCRdb stores just in-frame clones and leaves some out. This table holds around 50,000 clones, around four fifths found once. Specimen: CD4+ or CD8+ T cells sorted from blood, collected in a trial of the OX40 agonist ivuxolimab. This clonotype was obtained from an adult with an advanced solid tumor such as melanoma, head and neck, liver or kidney cancer.

The CDR3 DNA follows: TGTGCTAGTGGTCAGGGGGGCACTGAAGCTTTCTTT. Its translation: CASGQGGTEAFF. The V gene is TRBV12-5, the J gene TRBJ1-1; 7 nucleotides match TRBD1. The germline CDR1 and CDR2 sequences are LGHNT and FRNRAP. This CDR3 has 12 amino acids. V lost 5 bases and J lost 4; bases outside the gene matches: 1.